Listed below are T cell receptor beta chains from one sample, sequenced in a study of response to subunit inactivated influenza vaccine. Using its own MiXCR run on the RT-PCR reads, TCRdb lists one record per CDR3 protein. Of more than 450,000 distinct CDR3 sequences detected, about 11% appear once; the ten largest clones hold approximately 9.9%. The same specimen was also included in a second study, on T cells expressing NK-cell markers.

The source material was PBMCs from blood, sampled on the day of vaccination. Source of these receptors: a man over 45 who received an inactivated influenza vaccine. CDR3s include the opening cysteine and the closing phenylalanine or tryptophan. A D gene is named only where the DNA matches it firmly. The size entry is marked missing in some rows and otherwise reads once, few, many or a size class.

clone size: NA
J gene: TRBJ2-7
V gene: TRBV5-1
D gene: TRBD1
CDR3 DNA: TGCGCCAGCAGCCTGGACATGACAGGGGCCGTCTACGAGCAGTACTTC
CDR3 protein: CASSLDMTGAVYEQYF

clone size: NA
J gene: TRBJ2-7
V gene: TRBV5-5
D gene: TRBD1
CDR3 DNA: TGTGCCAGCAGCTTGTACGACAGGGGGGCAACCTACGAGCAGTACTTC
CDR3 protein: CASSLYDRGATYEQYF

clone size: NA
J gene: TRBJ2-7
V gene: TRBV6-2/TRBV6-3
D gene: TRBD1
CDR3 DNA: TGTGCCAGCAGGCGGACAGGCTCCTACGAGCAGTACTTC
CDR3 protein: CASRRTGSYEQYF

clone size: NA
J gene: TRBJ2-1
V gene: TRBV2
D gene: TRBD1
CDR3 DNA: TGTGCCAGCAGTGAGGGACAGGGCTACAATGAGCAGTTCTTC
CDR3 protein: CASSEGQGYNEQFF

clone size: NA
J gene: TRBJ2-4
V gene: TRBV12-3/TRBV12-4
D gene: NA
CDR3 DNA: TGTGCCAGCAGTTTTGGCTCAGGGCTATCCCGTTCTACAGTTCAGTACTTC
CDR3 protein: CASSFGSGLSRSTVQYF

clone size: NA
J gene: TRBJ2-4
V gene: TRBV11-2
D gene: NA
CDR3 DNA: TGTGCCAGCAGCCTTGGATTAGGGGTCGTCTGGAACATTCAGTACTTC
CDR3 protein: CASSLGLGVVWNIQYF

clone size: NA
J gene: TRBJ1-6
V gene: TRBV3-1
D gene: NA
CDR3 DNA: TGTGCCAGCAGCCCACCAACGGGACTCCACTCCTATAATTCACCCCTCCACTTT
CDR3 protein: CASSPPTGLHSYNSPLHF

clone size: few
J gene: TRBJ2-7
V gene: TRBV19
D gene: TRBD2
CDR3 DNA: TGTGCCAGCGCTAATCCCCAGGGAGGGTACGAGCAGTACTTC
CDR3 protein: CASANPQGGYEQYF

clone size: few
J gene: TRBJ2-7
V gene: TRBV24-1
D gene: TRBD1
CDR3 DNA: TGTGCCACCAGTGATCCTAGACAGGGGGCGGATGAGCAGTACTTC
CDR3 protein: CATSDPRQGADEQYF

clone size: many
J gene: TRBJ2-1
V gene: TRBV20-1
D gene: TRBD2
CDR3 DNA: TGCAGTGCTAGCGGGGGGGAGGTCTACAATGAGCAGTTCTTC
CDR3 protein: CSASGGEVYNEQFF

clone size: NA
J gene: TRBJ2-5
V gene: TRBV6-5
D gene: NA
CDR3 DNA: TGTGCCAGCAGTTCCATTCAAGGGTATGACGAGACCCAGTACTTC
CDR3 protein: CASSSIQGYDETQYF

clone size: NA
J gene: TRBJ2-1
V gene: TRBV5-8
D gene: TRBD2
CDR3 DNA: TGTGCCAGCAGCTTGACTAGCGGGAGTTCCAATGAGCAGTTCTTC
CDR3 protein: CASSLTSGSSNEQFF

clone size: few
J gene: TRBJ2-3
V gene: TRBV12-3/TRBV12-4
D gene: TRBD2
CDR3 DNA: TGTGCCAGCAGTTTTCGGGGTAGCGGGGGGAAAGAGCGGACGCAGTATTTT
CDR3 protein: CASSFRGSGGKERTQYF

clone size: many
J gene: TRBJ2-3
V gene: TRBV2
D gene: NA
CDR3 DNA: TGTGCCAGTTCGAACACAGATACGCAGTATTTT
CDR3 protein: CASSNTDTQYF

clone size: few
J gene: TRBJ2-1
V gene: TRBV20-1
D gene: NA
CDR3 DNA: TGCAGTGTCCTAAGGTCATCCTACAATGAGCAGTTCTTC
CDR3 protein: CSVLRSSYNEQFF

clone size: NA
J gene: TRBJ1-2
V gene: TRBV12-3/TRBV12-4
D gene: NA
CDR3 DNA: TGTGCCAGCAGTTTGGACACACAGGGAGGCTACACCTTC
CDR3 protein: CASSLDTQGGYTF

clone size: few
J gene: TRBJ1-3
V gene: TRBV7-9
D gene: TRBD1
CDR3 DNA: TGTGCCAGCAGCTTACCCGGACAGGGGAGCTCTGGAAACACCATATATTTT
CDR3 protein: CASSLPGQGSSGNTIYF

clone size: few
J gene: TRBJ2-7
V gene: TRBV12-3/TRBV12-4
D gene: NA
CDR3 DNA: TGTGCCAGCAGTTTATCGATTTCCTACGAGCAGTACTTC
CDR3 protein: CASSLSISYEQYF

clone size: NA
J gene: TRBJ2-1
V gene: TRBV7-2
D gene: TRBD2
CDR3 DNA: TGTGCCAGCAACTCGGGACTACTGTACAATGAGCAGTTCTTC
CDR3 protein: CASNSGLLYNEQFF

clone size: few
J gene: TRBJ2-3
V gene: TRBV12-3/TRBV12-4
D gene: NA
CDR3 DNA: TGTGCCAGCACCAAGGAAGGGGCCACAGATACGCAGTATTTT
CDR3 protein: CASTKEGATDTQYF

clone size: many
J gene: TRBJ2-7
V gene: TRBV28
D gene: NA
CDR3 DNA: TGTGCCAGCAGTGACCTGGCGGGGAGCTACGAGCAGTACTTC
CDR3 protein: CASSDLAGSYEQYF

clone size: NA
J gene: TRBJ1-2
V gene: TRBV10-3
D gene: TRBD1
CDR3 DNA: TGTGCCACCTCACCAGACAGGGTGAACCCCTATGGCTACACCTTC
CDR3 protein: CATSPDRVNPYGYTF

clone size: many
J gene: TRBJ2-1
V gene: TRBV12-3/TRBV12-4
D gene: NA
CDR3 DNA: TGTGCCAGCAGTTTAAAGGGTGATGAGCAGTTCTTC
CDR3 protein: CASSLKGDEQFF

clone size: NA
J gene: TRBJ2-1
V gene: TRBV5-6
D gene: TRBD2
CDR3 DNA: TGTGCCAGCAGCTTGAGTCCGGGACTAGCGGGAGGGCCCTCCTACAATGAGCAGTTCTTC
CDR3 protein: CASSLSPGLAGGPSYNEQFF

clone size: few
J gene: TRBJ2-2
V gene: TRBV2
D gene: NA
CDR3 DNA: TGTGCCAGCAGTGAAGCTTCCGCGAACACCGGGGAGCTGTTTTTT
CDR3 protein: CASSEASANTGELFF

clone size: few
J gene: TRBJ2-5
V gene: TRBV5-1
D gene: TRBD2
CDR3 DNA: TGCGCCAGCAGCTGGGTAGCGGGCCCTCAAGAGACCCAGTACTTC
CDR3 protein: CASSWVAGPQETQYF

clone size: once
J gene: TRBJ2-5
V gene: TRBV7-9
D gene: NA
CDR3 DNA: TGTGCCAGCAGCTGGGTAGGGGGTGGAGAGACCCAGTACTTC
CDR3 protein: CASSWVGGGETQYF

clone size: NA
J gene: TRBJ1-3
V gene: TRBV4-3
D gene: NA
CDR3 DNA: TGCGCCAGCAGCCAAGATCCGTTGATCTCTGGAAACACCATATATTTT
CDR3 protein: CASSQDPLISGNTIYF

clone size: NA
J gene: TRBJ1-1
V gene: TRBV28
D gene: TRBD1
CDR3 DNA: TGTGCCAGCAGTTTATCAGGGGGTGAGAGCACTGAAGCTTTCTTT
CDR3 protein: CASSLSGGESTEAFF

clone size: many
J gene: TRBJ2-7
V gene: TRBV30
D gene: NA
CDR3 DNA: TGTGCCGGGGGTAGGTCCTCCTACGAGCAGTACTTC
CDR3 protein: CAGGRSSYEQYF

clone size: NA
J gene: TRBJ1-1
V gene: TRBV30
D gene: NA
CDR3 DNA: TGTGCCTGGAGCGCTCGAGGGGAAGGGAGCTACACTGAAGCTTTCTTT
CDR3 protein: CAWSARGEGSYTEAFF

clone size: few
J gene: TRBJ2-3
V gene: TRBV7-3
D gene: NA
CDR3 DNA: TGTGCCAGCAGCCCCGATCAACAACGGTATACGCAGTATTTT
CDR3 protein: CASSPDQQRYTQYF

clone size: few
J gene: TRBJ2-3
V gene: TRBV29-1
D gene: TRBD1
CDR3 DNA: TGCAGCGCTGACAGGGGGAAGGATACGCAGTATTTT
CDR3 protein: CSADRGKDTQYF

clone size: NA
J gene: TRBJ2-3
V gene: TRBV20-1
D gene: TRBD1
CDR3 DNA: TGCAGTGCTAGAGATGGACAGGGGGCAGATACGCAGTATTTT
CDR3 protein: CSARDGQGADTQYF

clone size: few
J gene: TRBJ1-1
V gene: TRBV7-9
D gene: NA
CDR3 DNA: TGTGCCAGCAGCTCCACTCTACCGGGCACGGAAGCTTTCTTT
CDR3 protein: CASSSTLPGTEAFF

clone size: NA
J gene: TRBJ1-5
V gene: TRBV5-6
D gene: NA
CDR3 DNA: TGTGCCAGCAGCTCCCGTCTCAGCGGCGGGGTTGCCCAGCATTTT
CDR3 protein: CASSSRLSGGVAQHF

clone size: NA
J gene: TRBJ2-1
V gene: TRBV29-1
D gene: NA
CDR3 DNA: TGCAGCGCCCCGGCAGGGGCTTCCTACAATGAGCAGTTCTTC
CDR3 protein: CSAPAGASYNEQFF

clone size: few
J gene: TRBJ1-6
V gene: TRBV4-1
D gene: NA
CDR3 DNA: TGCGCCAGCAGCCAAGATTCACAGGGTAGAAATTCACCCCTCCACTTT
CDR3 protein: CASSQDSQGRNSPLHF

clone size: few
J gene: TRBJ2-5
V gene: TRBV20-1
D gene: NA
CDR3 DNA: TGCAGTGCTAGAGGTGGCGGGTCCCTAGAGACCCAGTACTTC
CDR3 protein: CSARGGGSLETQYF

clone size: many
J gene: TRBJ2-1
V gene: TRBV20-1
D gene: NA
CDR3 DNA: TGCAGTGCTAGAGATCAGACTGTCTACAATGAGCAGTTCTTC
CDR3 protein: CSARDQTVYNEQFF

clone size: NA
J gene: TRBJ1-2
V gene: TRBV6-5
D gene: TRBD1
CDR3 DNA: TGTGCCAGCAGTTGGGAAGACAGGGGGAATGGCTACACCTTC
CDR3 protein: CASSWEDRGNGYTF

clone size: NA
J gene: TRBJ2-5
V gene: TRBV28
D gene: TRBD1
CDR3 DNA: TGTGCCAGCAGTTTACCCGGGACAGAAGAGACCCAGTACTTC
CDR3 protein: CASSLPGTEETQYF

clone size: few
J gene: TRBJ2-7
V gene: TRBV20-1
D gene: NA
CDR3 DNA: TGCAGTGCTAGAGTCAGCGGGTTATACGAGCAGTACTTC
CDR3 protein: CSARVSGLYEQYF

clone size: many
J gene: TRBJ2-3
V gene: TRBV5-1
D gene: TRBD2
CDR3 DNA: TGCGCCAGCAGCTCTCTCGGGACTAGCGGGGGTCAAGGGGATACGCAGTATTTT
CDR3 protein: CASSSLGTSGGQGDTQYF

clone size: NA
J gene: TRBJ2-7
V gene: TRBV7-2
D gene: NA
CDR3 DNA: TGTGCCAGCAGCCCGCCTGGACGGCCGCAGGGTAGAGAGCAGTACTTC
CDR3 protein: CASSPPGRPQGREQYF

clone size: few
J gene: TRBJ2-1
V gene: TRBV20-1
D gene: TRBD2
CDR3 DNA: TGCAGTGCTGAAAAACCGGGACTAGCGGGATATACCTACAATGAGCAGTTCTTC
CDR3 protein: CSAEKPGLAGYTYNEQFF

clone size: NA
J gene: TRBJ2-2
V gene: TRBV5-1
D gene: NA
CDR3 DNA: TGCGCCAGCAGCTCTTCCAGCATGAACACCGGGGAGCTGTTTTTT
CDR3 protein: CASSSSSMNTGELFF

clone size: NA
J gene: TRBJ2-3
V gene: TRBV20-1
D gene: NA
CDR3 DNA: TGCAGTGCTAGAGATAGTCACCGGTCTAGCACAGATACGCAGTATTTT
CDR3 protein: CSARDSHRSSTDTQYF

clone size: once
J gene: TRBJ2-6
V gene: TRBV28
D gene: NA
CDR3 DNA: TGTGCCAGCAGAGGCCCGATTAGTGGGGGGGCTTACTCTGGGGCCAACGTCCTGACTTTC
CDR3 protein: CASRGPISGGAYSGANVLTF

clone size: few
J gene: TRBJ2-1
V gene: TRBV11-3
D gene: NA
CDR3 DNA: TGTGCCAGCAGCTTAGGGAGCTGGGACAATGAGCAGTTCTTC
CDR3 protein: CASSLGSWDNEQFF